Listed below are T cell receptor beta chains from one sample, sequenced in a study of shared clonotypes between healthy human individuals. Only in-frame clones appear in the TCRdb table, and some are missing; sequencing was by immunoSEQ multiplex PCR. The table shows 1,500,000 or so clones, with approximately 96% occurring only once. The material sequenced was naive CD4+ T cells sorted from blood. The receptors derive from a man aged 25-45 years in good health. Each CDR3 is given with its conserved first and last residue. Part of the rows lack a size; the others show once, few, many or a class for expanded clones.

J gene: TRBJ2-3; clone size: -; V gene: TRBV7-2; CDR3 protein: CASSSLGRSTDTQYF
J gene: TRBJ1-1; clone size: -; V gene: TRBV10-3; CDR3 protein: CAIRLRDSNTEAFF
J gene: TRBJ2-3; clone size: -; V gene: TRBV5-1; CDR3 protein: CASRPTGTGTDTQYF
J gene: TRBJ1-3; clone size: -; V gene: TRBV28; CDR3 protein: CASSLLGPFGTIYF
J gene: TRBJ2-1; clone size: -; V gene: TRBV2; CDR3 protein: CASSAKRDAYNEQFF
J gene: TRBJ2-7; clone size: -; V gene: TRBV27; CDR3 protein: CASSLWAGGAYEQYF
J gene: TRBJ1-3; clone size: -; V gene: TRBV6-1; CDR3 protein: CASSEATRVSGNTIYF
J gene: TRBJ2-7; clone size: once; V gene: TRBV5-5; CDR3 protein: CASSLASGNYEQYF
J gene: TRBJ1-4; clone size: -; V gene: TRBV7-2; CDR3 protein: CASSYGGTNEKLFF
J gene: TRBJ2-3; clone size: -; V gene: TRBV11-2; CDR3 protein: CASSRRGPAGGITDTQYF
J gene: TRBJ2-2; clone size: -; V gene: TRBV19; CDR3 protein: CASSIGLALTGELFF
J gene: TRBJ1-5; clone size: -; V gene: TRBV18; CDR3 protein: CASSSGSGTRAQHF
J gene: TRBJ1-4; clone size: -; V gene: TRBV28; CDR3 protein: CASALRYEKLFF
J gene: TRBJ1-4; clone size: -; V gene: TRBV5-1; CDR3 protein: CASSVGSTNEKLFF
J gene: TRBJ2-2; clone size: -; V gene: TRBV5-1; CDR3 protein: CASSLISHQGGELFF
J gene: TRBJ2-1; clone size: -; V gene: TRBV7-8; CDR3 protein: CASRRQDNEQFF
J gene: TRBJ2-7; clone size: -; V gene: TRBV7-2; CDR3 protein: CASSLDYQSSYEQYF
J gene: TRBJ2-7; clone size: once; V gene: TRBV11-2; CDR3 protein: CASSSNPTYEQYF
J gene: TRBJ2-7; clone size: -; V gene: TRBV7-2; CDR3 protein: CASSPPPGRARSYEQYF